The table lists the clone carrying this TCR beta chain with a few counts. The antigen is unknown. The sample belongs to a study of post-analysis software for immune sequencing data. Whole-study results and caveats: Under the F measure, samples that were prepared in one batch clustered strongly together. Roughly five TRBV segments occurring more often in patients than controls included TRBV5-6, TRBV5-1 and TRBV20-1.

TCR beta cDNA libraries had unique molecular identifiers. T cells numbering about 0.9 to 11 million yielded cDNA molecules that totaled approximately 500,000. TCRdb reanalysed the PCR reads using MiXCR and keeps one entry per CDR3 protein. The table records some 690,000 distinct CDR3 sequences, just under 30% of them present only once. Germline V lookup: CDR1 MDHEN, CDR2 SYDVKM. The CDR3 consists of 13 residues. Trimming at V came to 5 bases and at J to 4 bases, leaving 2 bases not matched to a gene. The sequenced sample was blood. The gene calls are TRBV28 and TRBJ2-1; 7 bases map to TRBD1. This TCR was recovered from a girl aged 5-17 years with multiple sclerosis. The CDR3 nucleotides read TGTGCCAGCAGTGTGGGACAGTACAATGAGCAGTTCTTC. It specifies CASSVGQYNEQFF.